Listed here are 30 T cell receptor beta chains from one sample, sequenced in a study of a mutant IDH1 vaccine in newly diagnosed glioma (dated by TCRdb to the early 2020s). In the paper's terms, the time point label means: week 5, during vaccination. A 20-mer mutant IDH1 peptide at 300 micrograms in Montanide made up each vaccine dose, which was injected subcutaneously together with topical imiquimod. Library prep was done by the immunoSEQ multiplex PCR assay. TCRdb re-hosts the immuneACCESS table, in-frame sequences only. Its copies lack some clones; in the studies checked, an unresolved V gene accounts for under half of them, and the cause for the rest is not known. The sample data list about 51,000 clones, and 78% of these were observed just once. 1.8% of the sample comes from the top ten. These TCRs are of unknown antigen specificity. Sequenced material: PBMCs, taken from a glioma patient whose treatment included an IDH1 peptide vaccine. The receptors stem from a woman aged 40 to 50 with glioma.

The V gene is TRBV7-9, the J gene TRBJ2-3, with D uncertain. The germline gives CDR1 SEHNR, CDR2 FQNEAQ (reference sequence). V lost 1 base to trimming and J lost 5 bases, with 4 bases between them. The CDR3 is made up of 12 amino acids. The CDR3, as DNA: TGTGCCAGCAGCTTAGAGGTAGATACGCAGTATTTT. The encoded protein is CASSLEVDTQYF.

The chain combines TRBV5-1 with TRBJ1-5; 9 bases are a match to TRBD1. The V gene end was trimmed by 0 bases and the J gene end by 4 bases; junction bases not matched to a gene: 5. The CDR3 runs 16 residues. CDR1 is SGHRS and CDR2 is YFSETQ in the germline V gene. The chain's CDR3 is CASSLDGGQGNQPQHF. CDR3 sequence (DNA): TGCGCCAGCAGCTTGGATGGTGGACAGGGGAATCAGCCCCAGCATTTT.

The chain employs TRBV5-6 and TRBJ1-6; 9 nucleotides align to TRBD1. CDR1 and CDR2 (germline): SGHDT, YYEEEE. CDR3 length: 14 residues. With 6 bases clipped from V and 7 bases from J, the junction kept 5 bases outside the gene matches. This CDR3 reads CASTPTGGNSPLHF. As DNA, the CDR3 is TGTGCCAGCACCCCGACAGGGGGAAATTCACCCCTCCACTTT. Full variable domain (outside the CDR3, taken from reference TRBV5-6 and TRBJ1-6): DAGVTQSPTHLIKTRGQQVTLRCSPKSGHDTVSWYQQALGQGPQFIFQYYEEEERQRGNFPDRFSGHQFPNYSSELNVNALLLGDSALYLCASTPTGGNSPLHFGNGTRLTVT.

This clone was seen just once. The CDR3 DNA reads TGTGCCAGCAGCTTAAAGTCCAGCGGGGGGTTGGGCTGGTTCTTC. Translated: CASSLKSSGGLGWFF. The chain recombines TRBV7-2 with TRBJ2-1; TRBD2 matches 9 bases. V shed 2 bases and J 15 bases; nucleotides not matched to a gene: 14. The CDR3 length is 15 residues. Germline V CDR1 and CDR2: SGHTA, FQGNSA. Together with reference TRBV7-2 and TRBJ2-1, the CDR3 gives the full variable domain: GAGVSQSPSNKVTEKGKDVELRCDPISGHTALYWYRQSLGQGLEFLIYFQGNSAPDKSGLPSDRFSAERTGGSVSTLTIQRTQQEDSAVYLCASSLKSSGGLGWFFGPGTRLTVL.

This chain joins TRBV5-4 and TRBJ1-1, with 7 bases lining up with TRBD1. V trimming: 4 bases; J trimming: 5 bases; junction bases outside the gene matches: 5. This CDR3 comprises 13 residues. The V gene's germline CDR1 is SGHNT and CDR2 YYREEE (reference sequence). The CDR3 region is CASSQGGRTEAFF. DNA of the CDR3: TGTGCCAGCAGCCAGGGGGGAAGGACTGAAGCTTTCTTT.

This chain uses TRBV4-3 with TRBJ2-2; a possible D gene is TRBD2 (5 bases). CDR3 length: 17 amino acids. V lost 1 base and J 1 base, leaving 13 bases between the germline ends. Per germline, CDR1 LGHNA and CDR2 YSLEER. This chain's CDR3 is CASSQGGLSLNTGELFF. The CDR3 DNA reads TGCGCCAGCAGCCAAGGAGGGCTATCCCTGAACACCGGGGAGCTGTTTTTT.

This clone was seen a few times. The CDR3 DNA follows: TGTGCCTGGAGTCCATCACCGGGACAGGGGTTTTTGAGCAATCAGCCCCAGCATTTT. This gives the protein CAWSPSPGQGFLSNQPQHF. The chain is built from TRBV30 and TRBJ1-5, with 10 bases aligning to TRBD1. The CDR3 extends over 19 amino acids. Germline CDR1 reads GTSNPN; CDR2 reads SVGIG (reference sequence). With 2 bases clipped from V and 1 base from J, the junction kept 14 bases outside the gene matches.

The genes are TRBV5-1 and TRBJ1-2, with 9 bases aligning to TRBD1. The junction had 10 bases not matched to a gene; V was cut back by 2 bases and J by 5 bases. The CDR3 length is 16 residues. Germline values: CDR1 SGHRS, CDR2 YFSETQ. CDR3 bases: TGCGCCAGCAGCTTTGAGACAGGGGGTTTGAGGTATGGCTACACCTTC. Encoded protein: CASSFETGGLRYGYTF.

This clone occurred a few times. The V and J genes are TRBV6-1 and TRBJ1-1, with 9 bases that match TRBD1. This CDR3 contains 13 residues. With 5 bases clipped from V and 7 bases from J, the junction kept 5 bases outside the gene matches. From germline, CDR1 is MNHNS and CDR2 SASEGT. This CDR3 reads CASSPDRGGEAFF. The CDR3 nucleotides read TGTGCCAGCAGTCCGGACAGGGGAGGTGAAGCTTTCTTT.

The CDR3 loop reads CASSLARDQPQHF. The DNA for the CDR3 is TGTGCCAGCAGCTTAGCCAGAGATCAGCCCCAGCATTTT. The V and J genes are TRBV7-8 and TRBJ1-5; D gene ambiguous. CDR1 and CDR2 from the germline V gene are SGHVS and FQNEAQ. Trimming removed 0 bases from V and 5 bases from J, with 5 bases in between. The CDR3 sequence is 13 residues long.

The V call is TRBV2, the J call TRBJ1-2, with D possibly matching TRBD1 (5 bases). The germline gives CDR1 SNHLY, CDR2 FYNNEI. V was shortened by 2 bases and J by 8 bases, with 18 bases between the two germline ends. This CDR3 is 15 amino acids long. The CDR3 DNA is TGTGCCAGCAGTGAAAGGAGGGACGCAAATGGAGGCTACACCTTC. Encoded protein: CASSERRDANGGYTF.

V is TRBV7-9 and J is TRBJ2-7; the D gene is possibly TRBD1 (6 bases). Trimming left V 1 base short and J 10 bases short, with 11 bases between. The germline V gene encodes CDR1 SEHNR and CDR2 FQNEAQ (reference sequence). The CDR3 contains 12 residues. The CDR3 sequence is CASSLEGVVQYF. DNA for the CDR3: TGTGCCAGCAGCTTAGAGGGGGTAGTCCAGTACTTC.

V is TRBV19 and J is TRBJ2-4, with a tentative D call TRBD1 (5 bases). V lost 3 bases to trimming and J lost 3 bases, with 9 bases between them. The germline gives CDR1 LNHDA, CDR2 SQIVND (reference sequence). The CDR3 consists of 14 residues. CDR3 DNA: TGTGCCAGTAGTATGGGGCAGAACAAAAACATTCAGTACTTC. It specifies CASSMGQNKNIQYF.

The chain recombines TRBV7-2 with TRBJ2-5; D is possibly TRBD1 (7 bases). This CDR3 has 14 residues. V lost 3 bases and J lost 5, with 13 bases in between. Germline V gene data show CDR1 as SGHTA and CDR2 as FQGNSA. The CDR3: CASSFQGGSETQYF. DNA of the CDR3: TGTGCCAGCAGCTTCCAGGGGGGCTCCGAGACCCAGTACTTC.

The J gene is TRBJ1-1, the V gene TRBV4-3; D unresolved. From germline, CDR1 is LGHNA and CDR2 YSLEER. V gave up 0 bases and J gave up 7 bases, with 9 bases separating them. The CDR3 contains 13 residues. The DNA for the CDR3 is TGCGCCAGCAGCCAAGATTGGAGGGTTGAAGCTTTCTTT. Amino acids: CASSQDWRVEAFF.

This sequence joins TRBV6-5 and TRBJ2-7, with D possibly matching TRBD1 (6 bases). The CDR3 has 14 amino acids. V was pared by 0 bases and J by 6 bases, with 12 bases between. Germline V gene sequence: CDR1 MNHEY, CDR2 SVGAGI. CDR3 loop: CASSYSNRVREQYF. As DNA, the CDR3 is TGTGCCAGCAGTTACTCGAACAGGGTTCGCGAGCAGTACTTC.

This clone was seen only a few times. The chain is built from TRBV2 and TRBJ1-1; 7 bases align to TRBD1. Trimming removed 5 bases from V and 0 bases from J; junction bases left unmatched: 3. This CDR3 is built from 14 residues. CDR1 and CDR2 from the germline V gene are SNHLY and FYNNEI. CDR3 nucleotides: TGTGCCAGCAGTCGACAGGGAATGAACACTGAAGCTTTCTTT. Protein product: CASSRQGMNTEAFF.

The V and J genes are TRBV30 and TRBJ1-2; D gene uncertain. This CDR3 is 12 amino acids long. Germline loops: CDR1 GTSNPN, CDR2 SVGIG (reference sequence). The V end was cut by 7 bases, the J end by 0 bases, with 9 bases between. The CDR3 DNA sequence: TGTGCCTTCCTGGCTTCTAACTATGGCTACACCTTC. Protein product: CAFLASNYGYTF.

The chain recombines TRBV14 with TRBJ1-2; possibly TRBD1 for D (5 bases). Trimming cost V 2 bases and J 7 bases, with 14 bases left between them. Germline values: CDR1 SGHDN, CDR2 FVKESK. The CDR3 sequence is 14 residues long. The CDR3 is CASSQTVAGPGYTF. The CDR3 bases are TGTGCCAGCAGCCAAACGGTGGCAGGGCCTGGCTACACCTTC.

The gene calls are TRBV7-9 and TRBJ1-3; TRBD1 is a possible D gene (5 bases). V was shortened by 10 bases and J by 4 bases, with 14 bases between the two germline ends. The CDR3 has 13 amino acids. Germline loops: CDR1 SEHNR, CDR2 FQNEAQ (reference sequence). The CDR3 spells CAIPGRRGNTIYF. In nucleotides, the CDR3 is TGTGCCATCCCGGGACGGCGCGGAAACACCATATATTTT.

CDR3 sequence reads: CASSLNSGSAYGYTF. The CDR3 DNA reads TGTGCCAGCAGTTTAAACTCTGGGTCAGCCTATGGCTACACCTTC. This chain uses TRBV27 with TRBJ1-2; D remains unclear. CDR1 and CDR2 from the germline V gene are MNHEY and SMNVEV (reference sequence). This CDR3 spans 15 amino acids. V was cut by 2 bases and J by 4 bases, with 14 bases left in between.

The gene calls are TRBV7-9 and TRBJ2-7, with TRBD1 identical over 8 bases. The CDR3 totals 14 residues. CDR1 and CDR2 (germline): SEHNR, FQNEAQ (reference sequence). V gave up 5 bases and J gave up 5 bases; unmatched junction bases: 8. CDR3 residues: CASSLPQGADEQYF. The CDR3 coding sequence is TGTGCCAGCAGCCTACCCCAGGGGGCTGACGAGCAGTACTTC.

The V call is TRBV5-4, the J call TRBJ1-4; perhaps TRBD1 as D (6 bases). The CDR3 is 17 amino acids. The V and J ends lost 4 bases and 2 bases respectively, with 18 bases between them. From germline, CDR1 is SGHNT and CDR2 YYREEE (reference sequence). The CDR3 DNA is TGTGCCAGCAGCCCGGAGCGGGGGCTTAGGACTAATGAAAAACTGTTTTTT. Amino acid sequence: CASSPERGLRTNEKLFF.

The rearrangement joins TRBV18 to TRBJ1-2; a possible D gene is TRBD1 (6 bases). This CDR3 has 13 amino acids. Per germline, CDR1 KGHSH and CDR2 LQKENI. V lost 4 bases to trimming and J lost 2 bases, with 8 bases between them. In DNA, the CDR3 is TGTGCCAGCTCACTAGGACAGAACTATGGCTACACCTTC. Encoded protein: CASSLGQNYGYTF.

V usage is TRBV6-1 and J usage is TRBJ1-6; D unresolved. Looked up from germline, CDR1 is MNHNS and CDR2 is SASEGT. V lost 4 bases and J 6 bases, leaving 13 bases between the germline ends. The CDR3 length is 15 residues. In DNA form, the CDR3 reads TGTGCCAGCAGTGCCTCCCTACCGACTAATTCACCCCTCCACTTT. This gives the protein CASSASLPTNSPLHF.

The chain joins TRBV19 to TRBJ2-3; a weak D match, TRBD2 (6 bases). Trimming left V 5 bases short and J 1 base short, with 10 bases between. The V gene's germline CDR1 is LNHDA and CDR2 SQIVND (reference sequence). The length of the CDR3 is 14 residues. CDR3 residues: CASSWGVGTDTQYF. In DNA, the CDR3 is TGTGCCAGTAGTTGGGGGGTGGGCACAGATACGCAGTATTTT.

This clone was seen only once. This chain connects TRBV2 to TRBJ2-3; D is unresolved. Trimming removed 6 bases from V and 4 bases from J, with 11 bases in between. CDR3 size: 13 residues. CDR1 is SNHLY and CDR2 is FYNNEI in the germline V gene. CDR3 protein: CASSSRIPDTQYF. CDR3 nucleotide sequence: TGTGCCAGCAGCTCTCGAATCCCAGATACGCAGTATTTT. Full variable domain (rest looked up from reference TRBV2 and TRBJ2-3): EPEVTQTPSHQVTQMGQEVILRCVPISNHLYFYWYRQILGQKVEFLVSFYNNEISEKSEIFDDQFSVERPDGSNFTLKIRSTKLEDSAMYFCASSSRIPDTQYFGPGTRLTVL.

This clone turned up a few times. The V and J genes are TRBV6-5 and TRBJ1-2; weak D call: TRBD1 (5 bases). V was clipped by 6 bases and J by 4 bases, with 18 bases between them. The CDR3 has 15 amino acids. Germline CDR1 MNHEY, CDR2 SVGAGI. The CDR3 DNA reads TGTGCCAGCAGCTCACCCTCCGCAGGGAGCTATGGCTACACCTTC. As protein: CASSSPSAGSYGYTF.

The chain combines TRBV30 with TRBJ1-3; D is uncertain. This CDR3 comprises 14 residues. V lost 0 bases and J lost 4, with 10 bases in between. Germline CDR1 GTSNPN, CDR2 SVGIG (reference sequence). CDR3 residues: CAWSVGRKGNTIYF. The CDR3 nucleotides read TGTGCCTGGAGTGTTGGTAGAAAGGGAAACACCATATATTTT. Full variable domain (outside the CDR3, taken from reference TRBV30 and TRBJ1-3): SQTIHQWPATLVQPVGSPLSLECTVEGTSNPNLYWYRQAAGRGLQLLFYSVGIGQISSEVPQNLSASRPQDRQFILSSKKLLLSDSGFYLCAWSVGRKGNTIYFGEGSWLTVV.

V usage is TRBV7-8 and J usage is TRBJ2-7; D might be TRBD1 (6 bases). This CDR3 has 15 amino acids. Trimming cost V 5 bases and J 2 bases, with 16 bases left between them. Germline V gene sequence: CDR1 SGHVS, CDR2 FQNEAQ. The CDR3 nucleotides read TGTGCCAGCAGCGCCCAGACAGGCCCCACCTACGAGCAGTACTTC. Translation: CASSAQTGPTYEQYF.